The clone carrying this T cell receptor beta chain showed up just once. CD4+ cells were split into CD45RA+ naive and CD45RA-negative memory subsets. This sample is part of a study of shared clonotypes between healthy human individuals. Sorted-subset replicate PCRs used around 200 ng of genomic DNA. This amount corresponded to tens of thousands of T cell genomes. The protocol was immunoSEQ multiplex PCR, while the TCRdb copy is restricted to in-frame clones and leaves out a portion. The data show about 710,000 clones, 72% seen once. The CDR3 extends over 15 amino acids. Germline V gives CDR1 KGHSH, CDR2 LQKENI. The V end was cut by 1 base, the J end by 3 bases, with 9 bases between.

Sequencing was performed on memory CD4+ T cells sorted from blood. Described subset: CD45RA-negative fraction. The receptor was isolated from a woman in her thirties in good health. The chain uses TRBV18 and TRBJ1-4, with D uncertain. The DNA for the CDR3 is TGTGCCAGCTCACCACAGTATCGAGCTAATGAAAAACTGTTTTTT. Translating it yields CASSPQYRANEKLFF.